This T cell receptor (beta chain) is drawn from a study of PD-L1 blockade in urothelial cancer (dated by TCRdb to 2017 to 2019). In the study overall: Every patient began therapy in about 2014 and was given atezolizumab 1,200 mg intravenously every 3 weeks. About nine tenths of the roughly 29 patients were males with bladder-origin urothelial cancer, and about 60% of the roughly 29 reported a prior smoking history. Patients had an ECOG performance status of 0 or 1 and had received between 0 and 3 prior chemotherapy regimens. Blood samples were analyzed at 3 weeks after treatment start (second dose) and at 6 weeks after treatment start. A median of 141,255 T cells and some 82,000 unique TCRs was obtained from blood samples, and a median clonality of around 0.08 was observed. An exploratory multi-omic analysis was conducted of the somatic, immune and clinical correlates of response to PD-L1 blockade with atezolizumab in urothelial cancer. Pretreatment tumor samples, along with matched peripheral blood collected serially before and after atezolizumab treatment, underwent TCR sequencing. Durable clinical benefit was defined as a progression-free survival longer than 6 months, and TCR features were additionally tested against progression-free survival and overall survival. In the same patients, pretreatment tumors underwent whole exome sequencing and RNA sequencing in addition to TCR sequencing. Durable clinical benefit was achieved by nine patients but not by the remaining 20. Pretreatment blood TCR-seq was available for about 27 patients, at least one posttreatment blood collection was obtained for some 25 patients, and tumor TCR-seq was available for some 25 patients. The paper's findings and limits, for the study overall: Because the sample size was small (n ≈ 28) and many of the analyses were exploratory, the results are meant to be hypothesis-generating. Improved progression-free and overall survival was found to be associated with pretreatment peripheral blood TCR clonality below the median. Patients with durable benefit showed greater expansion of tumor-associated TCR clones in peripheral blood 3 weeks after starting treatment (n ≈ 21, p = 0.022).

To estimate absolute template abundance from read counts, synthetic TCR analog templates were spiked into each PCR. TCRbeta CDR3 regions were amplified from genomic DNA with bias-controlled V and J gene primers using the immunoSEQ assay. Sequencing of rearranged TCRbeta segments was done at approximately 20X coverage. Concerning the study's data processing: Clustering was used to correct sequencing errors, and CDR3s were annotated against IMGT to assign V, D and J genes. Only productive TCRbeta rearrangements were used in downstream analyses, excluding out-of-frame or stop-codon sequences. To compute clonality, Shannon entropy was normalized by the log of the number of unique productive sequences and then subtracted from one. Fisher's exact test with Benjamini-Hochberg correction, at a threshold of adjusted p below 0.01, was used to find clones that differed between time points or between blood and tumor. TCRdb limited this immuneACCESS table to in-frame rearrangements with V and J called. A share of clones is missing; checked studies link under half to unresolved V genes, and the rest is unexplained. V, J and clone size are those of that table, while D and trimming were read from the DNA. The sample table lists 40,000 to 50,000 clones, 75% to 90% of them with a count of one. The top ten constitute about 10% of the sample.

This clone was counted a single time. No antigen is known for it. No base quality values were provided; no much bigger clone lies one nucleotide off. What this sample's time point label stands for: peripheral blood 6 weeks after treatment start. The cohort included 29 patients with locally advanced or metastatic urothelial carcinoma who were treated at Memorial Sloan Kettering on a trial protocol. Peripheral blood mononuclear cells were collected pretreatment and during treatment, with between 1 and 8 total time points obtained per patient. The Qiagen DNeasy Blood extraction kit was used to purify genomic DNA from total PBMCs and tumor samples. Collected pretreatment and during treatment, PBMCs were isolated and stored as previously described. This TCR was sampled from a man aged 55 to 70 with urothelial cancer. Sample: PBMCs, taken around atezolizumab (anti-PD-L1) treatment.

The CDR3 region: CASSALGGPETQYF. The bases read TGTGCCAGCAGCGCCCTGGGAGGGCCCGAGACCCAGTACTTC. The rearranged segments are TRBV11-3 and TRBJ2-5; 7 middle bases align to TRBD2. Unmatched junction bases come to 8, with V trimmed by 5 bases and J by 5 bases. The cysteine opens and the phenylalanine closes a CDR3 of 14 amino acids. Only the CDR3 portion is preserved as DNA: 42 bases, with reading frame beginning at the first base. The CDR1 and CDR2 encoded by the germline V gene are SGHNT and YENEEA.